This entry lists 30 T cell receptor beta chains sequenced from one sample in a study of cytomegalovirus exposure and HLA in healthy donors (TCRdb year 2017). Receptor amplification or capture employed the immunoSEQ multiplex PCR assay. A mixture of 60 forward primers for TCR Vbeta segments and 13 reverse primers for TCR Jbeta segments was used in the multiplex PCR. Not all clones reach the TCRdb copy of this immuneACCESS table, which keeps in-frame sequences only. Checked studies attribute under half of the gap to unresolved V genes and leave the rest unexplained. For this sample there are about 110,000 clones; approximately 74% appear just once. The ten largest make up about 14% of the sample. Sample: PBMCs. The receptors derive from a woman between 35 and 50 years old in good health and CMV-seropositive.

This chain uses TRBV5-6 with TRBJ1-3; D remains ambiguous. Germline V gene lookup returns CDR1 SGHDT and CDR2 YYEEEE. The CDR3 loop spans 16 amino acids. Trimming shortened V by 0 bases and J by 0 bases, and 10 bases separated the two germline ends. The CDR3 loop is CASSLVAASSGNTIYF. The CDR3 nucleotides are TGTGCCAGCAGCTTGGTGGCAGCTAGCTCTGGAAACACCATATATTTT.

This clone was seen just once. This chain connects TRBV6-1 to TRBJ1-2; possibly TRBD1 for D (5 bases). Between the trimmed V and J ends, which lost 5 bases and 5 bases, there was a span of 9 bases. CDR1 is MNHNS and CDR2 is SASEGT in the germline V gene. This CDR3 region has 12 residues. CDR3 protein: CASSSGEYGYTF. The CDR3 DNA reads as TGTGCCAGCAGTTCGGGGGAATATGGCTACACCTTC.

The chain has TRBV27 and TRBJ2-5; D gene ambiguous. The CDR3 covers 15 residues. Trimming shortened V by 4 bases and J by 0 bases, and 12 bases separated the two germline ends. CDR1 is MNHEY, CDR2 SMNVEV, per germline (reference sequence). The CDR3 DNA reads TGTGCCAGCAGTTCAGACAAAGACCACCAAGAGACCCAGTACTTC. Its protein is CASSSDKDHQETQYF.

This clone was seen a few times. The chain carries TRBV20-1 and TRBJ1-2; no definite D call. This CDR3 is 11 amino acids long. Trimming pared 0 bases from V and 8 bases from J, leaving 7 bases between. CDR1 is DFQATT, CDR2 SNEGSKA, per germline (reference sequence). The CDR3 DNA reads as TGCAGTGCTAGAGATGAGTACGGCTACACCTTC. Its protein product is CSARDEYGYTF.

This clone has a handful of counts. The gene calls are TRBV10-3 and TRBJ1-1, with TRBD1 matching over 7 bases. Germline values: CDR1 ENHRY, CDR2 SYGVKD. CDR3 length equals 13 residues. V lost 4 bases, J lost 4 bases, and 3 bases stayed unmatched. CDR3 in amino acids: CAISGAGGTEAFF. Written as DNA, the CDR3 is TGTGCCATCAGTGGTGCAGGGGGCACTGAAGCTTTCTTT.

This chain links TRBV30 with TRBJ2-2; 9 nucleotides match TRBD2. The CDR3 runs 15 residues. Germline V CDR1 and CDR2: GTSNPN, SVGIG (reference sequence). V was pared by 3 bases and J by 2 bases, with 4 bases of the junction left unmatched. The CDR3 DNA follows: TGTGCCTGGAGCGCGGGACTAGCAAACACCGGGGAGCTGTTTTTT. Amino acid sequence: CAWSAGLANTGELFF.

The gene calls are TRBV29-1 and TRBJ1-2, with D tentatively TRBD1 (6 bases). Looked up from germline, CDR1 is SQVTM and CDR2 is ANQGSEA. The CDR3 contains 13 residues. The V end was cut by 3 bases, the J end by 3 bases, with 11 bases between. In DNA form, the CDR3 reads TGCAGCGTTGAGGCCAGGGGTGACTATGGCTACACCTTC. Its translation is CSVEARGDYGYTF.

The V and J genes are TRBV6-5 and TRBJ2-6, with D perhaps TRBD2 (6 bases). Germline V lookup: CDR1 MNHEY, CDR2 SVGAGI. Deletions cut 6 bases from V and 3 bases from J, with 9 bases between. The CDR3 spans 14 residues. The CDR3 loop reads CASSRGNGANVLTF. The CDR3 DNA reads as TGTGCCAGCAGCCGGGGGAATGGGGCCAACGTCCTGACTTTC.

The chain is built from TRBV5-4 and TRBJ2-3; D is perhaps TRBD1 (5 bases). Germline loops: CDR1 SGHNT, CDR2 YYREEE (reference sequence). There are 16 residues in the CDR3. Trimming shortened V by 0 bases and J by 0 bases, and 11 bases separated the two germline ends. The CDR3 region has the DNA TGTGCCAGCAGCTTGGCAGGGTTGGGAAGCACAGATACGCAGTATTTT. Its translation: CASSLAGLGSTDTQYF.

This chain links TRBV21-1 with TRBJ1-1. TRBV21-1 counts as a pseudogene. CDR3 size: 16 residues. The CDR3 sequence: CASSERETPSNTEAFF. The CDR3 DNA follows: TGTGCCAGCAGCGAACGGGAAACACCCTCGAACACTGAAGCTTTCTTT.

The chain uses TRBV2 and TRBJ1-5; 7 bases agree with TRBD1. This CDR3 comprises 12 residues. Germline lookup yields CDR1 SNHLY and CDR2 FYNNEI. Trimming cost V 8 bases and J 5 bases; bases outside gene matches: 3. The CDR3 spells CASRDRDQPQHF. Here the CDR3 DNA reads TGTGCCAGCCGGGACAGAGATCAGCCCCAGCATTTT.

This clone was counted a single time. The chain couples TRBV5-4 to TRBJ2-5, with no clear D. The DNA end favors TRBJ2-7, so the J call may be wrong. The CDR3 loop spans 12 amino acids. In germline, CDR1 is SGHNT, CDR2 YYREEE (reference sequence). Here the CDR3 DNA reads TGTGCCAGCAGCTTTTGGGGCTACGAGCAGTACTTC. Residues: CASSFWGYEQYF.

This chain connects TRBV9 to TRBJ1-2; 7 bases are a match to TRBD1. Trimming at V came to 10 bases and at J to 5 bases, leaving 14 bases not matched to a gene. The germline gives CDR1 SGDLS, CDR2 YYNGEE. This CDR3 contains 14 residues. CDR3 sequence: CASSSTGSFYGYTF. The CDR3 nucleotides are TGTGCCTCCAGTTCGACAGGGTCTTTTTATGGCTACACCTTC.

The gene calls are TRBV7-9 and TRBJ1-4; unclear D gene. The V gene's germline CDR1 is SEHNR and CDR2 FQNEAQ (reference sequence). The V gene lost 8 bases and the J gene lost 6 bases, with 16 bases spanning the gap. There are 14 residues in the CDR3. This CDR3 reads CASGMEDLDEKLFF. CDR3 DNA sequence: TGTGCCAGCGGCATGGAGGATCTTGATGAAAAACTGTTTTTT.

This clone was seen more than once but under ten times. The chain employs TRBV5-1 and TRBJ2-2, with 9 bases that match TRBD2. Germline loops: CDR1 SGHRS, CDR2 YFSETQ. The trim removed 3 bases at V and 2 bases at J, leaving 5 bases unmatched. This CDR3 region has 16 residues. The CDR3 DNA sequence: TGCGCCAGCAGCTGGAAGCGGGGGGCTAACACCGGGGAGCTGTTTTTT. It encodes CASSWKRGANTGELFF. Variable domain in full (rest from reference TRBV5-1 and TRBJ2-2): KAGVTQTPRYLIKTRGQQVTLSCSPISGHRSVSWYQQTPGQGLQFLFEYFSETQRNKGNFPGRFSGRQFSNSRSEMNVSTLELGDSALYLCASSWKRGANTGELFFGEGSRLTVL.

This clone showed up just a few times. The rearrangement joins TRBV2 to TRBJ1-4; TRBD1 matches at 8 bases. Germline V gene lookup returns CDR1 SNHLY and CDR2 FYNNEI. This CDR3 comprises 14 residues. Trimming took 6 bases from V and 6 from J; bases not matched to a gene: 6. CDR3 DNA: TGTGCCAGCAGAGCTGACAGGGGTGATGAAAAACTGTTTTTT. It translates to CASRADRGDEKLFF.

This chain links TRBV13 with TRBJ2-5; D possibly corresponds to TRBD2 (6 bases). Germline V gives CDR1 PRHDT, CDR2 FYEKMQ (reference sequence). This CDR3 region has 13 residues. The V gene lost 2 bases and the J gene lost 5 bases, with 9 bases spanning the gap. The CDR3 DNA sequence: TGTGCCAGCAGCTTACAACTAGCTGAGACCCAGTACTTC. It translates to CASSLQLAETQYF.

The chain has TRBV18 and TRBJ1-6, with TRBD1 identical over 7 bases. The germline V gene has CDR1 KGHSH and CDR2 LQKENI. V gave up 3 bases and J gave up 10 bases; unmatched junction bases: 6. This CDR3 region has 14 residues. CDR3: CASSPRDRVSPLHF. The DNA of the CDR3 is TGTGCCAGCTCACCCCGAGACAGGGTGTCACCCCTCCACTTT.

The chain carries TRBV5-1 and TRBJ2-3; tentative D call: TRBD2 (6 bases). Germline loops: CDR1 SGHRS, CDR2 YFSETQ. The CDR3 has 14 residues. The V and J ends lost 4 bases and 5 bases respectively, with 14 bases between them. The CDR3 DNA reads TGCGCCAGCAGCCGGGCCGCCGGGGGAGATACGCAGTATTTT. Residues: CASSRAAGGDTQYF.

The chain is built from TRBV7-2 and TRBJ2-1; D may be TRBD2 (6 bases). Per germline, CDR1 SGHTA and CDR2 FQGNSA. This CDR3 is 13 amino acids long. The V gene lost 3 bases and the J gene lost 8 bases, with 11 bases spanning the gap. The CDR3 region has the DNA TGTGCCAGCAGCTTCACTTGGGGGGATGAGCAGTTCTTC. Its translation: CASSFTWGDEQFF.

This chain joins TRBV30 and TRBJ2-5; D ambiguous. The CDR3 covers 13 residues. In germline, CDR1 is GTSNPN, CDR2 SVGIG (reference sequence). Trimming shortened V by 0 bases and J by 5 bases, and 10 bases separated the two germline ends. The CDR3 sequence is CAWSVTSVETQYF. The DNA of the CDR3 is TGTGCCTGGAGTGTAACCAGCGTGGAGACCCAGTACTTC. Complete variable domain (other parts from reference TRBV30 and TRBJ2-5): SQTIHQWPATLVQPVGSPLSLECTVEGTSNPNLYWYRQAAGRGLQLLFYSVGIGQISSEVPQNLSASRPQDRQFILSSKKLLLSDSGFYLCAWSVTSVETQYFGPGTRLLVL.

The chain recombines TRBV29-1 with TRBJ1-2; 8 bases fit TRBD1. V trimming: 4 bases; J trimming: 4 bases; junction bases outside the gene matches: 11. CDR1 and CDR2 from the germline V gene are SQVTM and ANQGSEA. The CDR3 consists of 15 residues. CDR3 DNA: TGCAGCGTTGGGGGAGACAGGGGTTTCTTCTATGGCTACACCTTC. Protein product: CSVGGDRGFFYGYTF.

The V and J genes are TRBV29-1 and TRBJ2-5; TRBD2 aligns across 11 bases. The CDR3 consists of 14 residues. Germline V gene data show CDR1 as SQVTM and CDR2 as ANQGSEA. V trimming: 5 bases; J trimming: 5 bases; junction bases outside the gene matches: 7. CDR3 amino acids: CSVLSGGAIETQYF. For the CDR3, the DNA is TGCAGCGTTCTTAGCGGGGGGGCTATCGAGACCCAGTACTTC.

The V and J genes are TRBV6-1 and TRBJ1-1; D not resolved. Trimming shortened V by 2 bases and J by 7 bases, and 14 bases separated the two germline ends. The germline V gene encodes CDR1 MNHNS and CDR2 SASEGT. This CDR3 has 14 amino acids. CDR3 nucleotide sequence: TGTGCCAGCAGTGAAAGGGTCAGAGCGGGTGAAGCTTTCTTT. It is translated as CASSERVRAGEAFF.

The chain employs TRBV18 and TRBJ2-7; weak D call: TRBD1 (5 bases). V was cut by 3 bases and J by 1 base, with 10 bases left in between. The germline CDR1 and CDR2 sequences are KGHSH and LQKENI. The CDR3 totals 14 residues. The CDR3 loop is CASSPDGQSYEQYF. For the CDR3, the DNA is TGTGCCAGCTCACCGGACGGACAATCCTACGAGCAGTACTTC.

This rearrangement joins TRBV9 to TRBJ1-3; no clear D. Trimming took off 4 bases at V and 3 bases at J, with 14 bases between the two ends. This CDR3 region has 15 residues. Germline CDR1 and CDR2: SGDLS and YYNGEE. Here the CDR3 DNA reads TGTGCCAGCAGCCTCGGAGACTCTGGTGGAAACACCATATATTTT. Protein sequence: CASSLGDSGGNTIYF.

The DNA of the CDR3 is TGTGCCTGGAACCCGGGTACGTACGAGCAGTACTTC. Translation: CAWNPGTYEQYF. The V gene is TRBV30, the J gene TRBJ2-7; D remains unclear. From germline, CDR1 is GTSNPN and CDR2 SVGIG (reference sequence). There are 12 residues in the CDR3. The V end was cut by 4 bases, the J end by 4 bases, with 11 bases between. Combining the CDR3 with reference TRBV30 and TRBJ2-7 gives the whole variable domain SQTIHQWPATLVQPVGSPLSLECTVEGTSNPNLYWYRQAAGRGLQLLFYSVGIGQISSEVPQNLSASRPQDRQFILSSKKLLLSDSGFYLCAWNPGTYEQYFGPGTRLTVT.

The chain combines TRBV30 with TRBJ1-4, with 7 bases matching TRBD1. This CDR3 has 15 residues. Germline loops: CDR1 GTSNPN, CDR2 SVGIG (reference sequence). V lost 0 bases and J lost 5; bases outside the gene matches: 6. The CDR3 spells CAWSVLSGGNEKLFF. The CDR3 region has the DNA TGTGCCTGGAGTGTACTATCAGGGGGGAATGAAAAACTGTTTTTT.

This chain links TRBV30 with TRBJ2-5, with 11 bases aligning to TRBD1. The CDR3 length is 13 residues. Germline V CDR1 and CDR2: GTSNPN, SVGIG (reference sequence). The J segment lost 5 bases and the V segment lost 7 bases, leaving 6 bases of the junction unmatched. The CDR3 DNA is TGTGCCTTCGGACAGGGGGCCGGGGAGACCCAGTACTTC. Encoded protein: CAFGQGAGETQYF. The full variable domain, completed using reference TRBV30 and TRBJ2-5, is SQTIHQWPATLVQPVGSPLSLECTVEGTSNPNLYWYRQAAGRGLQLLFYSVGIGQISSEVPQNLSASRPQDRQFILSSKKLLLSDSGFYLCAFGQGAGETQYFGPGTRLLVL.

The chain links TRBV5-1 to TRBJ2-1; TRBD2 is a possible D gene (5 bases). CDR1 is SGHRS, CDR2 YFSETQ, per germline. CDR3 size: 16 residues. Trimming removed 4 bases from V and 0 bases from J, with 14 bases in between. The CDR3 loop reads CASSTSGSSSYNEQFF. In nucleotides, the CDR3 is TGCGCCAGCAGCACAAGCGGATCGAGCTCCTACAATGAGCAGTTCTTC. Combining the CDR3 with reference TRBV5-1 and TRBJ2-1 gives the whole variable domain KAGVTQTPRYLIKTRGQQVTLSCSPISGHRSVSWYQQTPGQGLQFLFEYFSETQRNKGNFPGRFSGRQFSNSRSEMNVSTLELGDSALYLCASSTSGSSSYNEQFFGPGTRLTVL.